This TCR beta chain was found in a study of CD8+CD57+ T cells in acquired aplastic anemia. Study-level results: Patients and controls shared roughly 31 CD8+ CDR3 sequences, highly expressed in patients.

As to this clonotype: Antigen unknown.

Both TCR beta VDJ combination and CDR3 sequence profiling were carried out. Genomic DNA was the template for this profiling. A single record per CDR3 protein comes from TCRdb applying MiXCR to the reads. The profile shows about 160,000 distinct CDR3 sequences, under 55% of them singletons. The CDR3 sequence is 12 residues long. Germline CDR1 and CDR2: SGHVS and FNYEAQ. The V and J ends lost 5 bases and 5 bases, in that order; junction bases with no gene match: 3. Previously, flow cytometry had revealed CD8+CD57+ cell expansion in the patients chosen for sequencing. Every patient had severe acquired aplastic anemia.

The V gene is TRBV7-6, the J gene TRBJ2-7; 7 positions agree with TRBD1. This TCR was recovered from a human donor with aplastic anemia. What was sequenced was sorted CD4+, CD8+, or CD8+CD57+ T cells (not recorded which) from PBMCs. The CDR3 DNA is TGTGCCAGCAGCATGACAGGGCACGAGCAGTACTTC. Its protein product is CASSMTGHEQYF.